These 6 T cell receptor beta chains were sequenced from one sample in a study of T cell repertoires in cytomegalovirus infection (dated by TCRdb to the late 2010s). Sequencing relied on an Illumina HiSeq 1500. TCRdb took the public reads, trimmed them with fastp at Q25, ran MiXCR for clone calling and kept in-frame beta chains. One record per CDR3 amino acid sequence lists the most common genes and DNA. The sample records about 260,000 distinct CDR3 sequences, 12% to 15% of which are singletons. The ten largest make up around 8.1% of the sample. Sequencing input: PBMCs. These receptor sequences come from a human donor in good health (CMV status not recorded). Some clones in this sample may be carry-over from other donors' samples.

Ten or more counts support this clonotype. CDR3 protein: CASTLGVGVGGELFF. The CDR3 DNA follows: TGTGCCAGCACCTTGGGAGTGGGAGTAGGCGGGGAGCTGTTTTTT. V and J are TRBV12-3 or TRBV12-4 and TRBJ2-2, with TRBD2 as a possible D gene (5 bases). V shed 7 bases and J shed 7 bases, with 19 bases lying between them. The CDR3 is 15 residues long.

Details on this clonotype: Mismatch with germline at one junction end may stem from a read error. The rearrangement links TRBV19 to TRBJ2-5; TRBD1 is a possible D gene (6 bases). The CDR3 is 15 amino acids. The germline V gene has CDR1 LNHDA and CDR2 SQIVND (reference sequence). CDR3 in amino acids: CASSIVWTEQATQYF. CDR3 in DNA: TGTGCCAGTAGTATAGTGTGGACAGAGCAAGCGACCCAGTACTTC.

This clonotype appeared a few times. This rearrangement joins TRBV12-3 or TRBV12-4 to TRBJ2-1; 8 nucleotides line up with TRBD1. Trimming removed 6 bases from V and 6 bases from J; junction bases left unmatched: 7. CDR3 size: 14 residues. The CDR3 reads CASRHRTGFNEQFF. CDR3 nucleotide sequence: TGTGCCAGCAGACATAGGACAGGGTTCAATGAGCAGTTCTTC.

This clonotype was seen only a few times. The chain has TRBV28 and TRBJ1-5; no clear D. The CDR3 length is 11 residues. With 9 bases removed from V and 2 bases from J, the gap between germline ends came to 5 bases. Per germline, CDR1 MDHEN and CDR2 SYDVKM. CDR3 DNA sequence: TGTGCCAGTGGGGGCAATCAGCCCCAGCATTTT. Protein sequence: CASGGNQPQHF. Full variable domain (missing parts from reference TRBV28 and TRBJ1-5): DVKVTQSSRYLVKRTGEKVFLECVQDMDHENMFWYRQDPGLGLRLIYFSYDVKMKEKGDIPEGYSVSREKKERFSLILESASTNQTSMYLCASGGNQPQHFGDGTRLSIL.

The gene calls are TRBV20-1 and TRBJ2-2; TRBD2 aligns across 7 bases. Looked up from germline, CDR1 is DFQATT and CDR2 is SNEGSKA (reference sequence). J was trimmed by 0 bases and V by 4 bases; bases with no gene match: 8. The CDR3 contains 16 residues. The DNA for the CDR3 is TGCAGTGCTATTCTGGGTGGACTAGCGAACACCGGGGAGCTGTTTTTT. Translating gives CSAILGGLANTGELFF.

V usage is TRBV12-3 or TRBV12-4 and J usage is TRBJ1-1, with D unclear. Trimming left V 8 bases short and J 5 bases short, with 9 bases between. The CDR3 covers 11 residues. The CDR3 bases are TGTGCCAGCTCCTCGACGACTGAAGCTTTCTTT. Its protein product is CASSSTTEAFF.